The T cell receptor (beta chain) under discussion was sequenced for a study of blood T cell repertoires in COVID-19. Study at large: Whether acute or convalescent, the COVID-19 samples came from the United States, Italy and Spain. T cells, B-cell-depleted T cells, or PBMCs supplied cDNA or gDNA.

In the study's own analysis: Amplification of reference gene primers provided the estimated nucleated cell counts. Clones were sequenced by immunoSEQ multiplex PCR, and TCRdb holds only the in-frame ones, with some missing. Clonal size and the V and J genes are those of that table, whereas D and trimming came from the DNA. This table holds 140,000 or so clones, almost 85% found once. This TCR was sampled from a man aged 45 to 65 with acute or convalescent COVID-19. The material sequenced was peripheral blood.

The CDR3 spells CASSYLGQPQHF. DNA of the CDR3: TGTGCCAGCAGTTATTTGGGCCAGCCCCAGCATTTT. The chain recombines TRBV6-5 with TRBJ1-5, with D unresolved. Trimming pared 3 bases from V and 7 bases from J, leaving 7 bases between. Germline V lookup: CDR1 MNHEY, CDR2 SVGAGI. CDR3 length: 12 residues.